The 11 T cell receptor beta chains below all came from one sample that was sequenced in a study of T cell responses to AZD1222 COVID-19 vaccine. Assay: immunoSEQ multiplex PCR; the TCRdb copy retains only in-frame clones and omits some. The repertoire holds 60,000 to 70,000 clones, with 85% as singletons. The sequencing used peripheral blood, collected on day 0 of AZD1222 vaccination. These receptors originate from an adult in good health.

The chain joins TRBV7-9 to TRBJ1-1; D is uncertain. Germline CDR1 reads SEHNR; CDR2 reads FQNEAQ (reference sequence). Trimming stripped 1 base from V and 0 bases from J, with 12 bases between. This CDR3 contains 16 residues. Here the CDR3 DNA reads TGTGCCAGCAGCTTAGGGGCAGGAAGCATGAACACTGAAGCTTTCTTT. This sequence encodes CASSLGAGSMNTEAFF.

The chain carries TRBV12-3 or TRBV12-4 and TRBJ2-7, with 8 positions matching TRBD1. CDR3 length equals 12 residues. The ends lost 6 bases at V and 7 bases at J; junction bases unmatched: 5. The CDR3 DNA reads TGTGCCAGCAGAGGACAGGGATGGGAGCAGTACTTC. Translation: CASRGQGWEQYF.

The chain employs TRBV2 and TRBJ1-2, with unresolved D. Between the trimmed V and J ends, which lost 0 bases and 2 bases, there was a span of 10 bases. In germline, CDR1 is SNHLY, CDR2 FYNNEI. CDR3 length: 15 residues. CDR3 sequence (DNA): TGTGCCAGCAGTGAAGCGCTTCCGCTAAACTATGGCTACACCTTC. This sequence encodes CASSEALPLNYGYTF.

The gene calls are TRBV3-1 (or the pseudogene TRBV3-2) and TRBJ2-1; tentatively, D is TRBD1 or TRBD2 (6 bases each). CDR1 and CDR2 from the germline V gene are LGHDT and YNNKEL (reference sequence). The length of the CDR3 is 17 residues. V was shortened by 2 bases and J by 4 bases, with 18 bases between the two germline ends. The CDR3 loop reads CASSQLIGGGNYNEQFF. CDR3 coding DNA: TGTGCCAGCAGCCAATTGATCGGGGGCGGAAATTACAATGAGCAGTTCTTC.

The chain combines TRBV6-2 or TRBV6-3 with TRBJ2-1, with 9 bases aligning to TRBD1. V lost 5 bases and J lost 5; bases outside the gene matches: 7. The CDR3 contains 15 residues. Germline V CDR1 and CDR2: MNHEY, SVGEGT. In nucleotides, the CDR3 is TGTGCCAGCAGTATCCCCGGGACAGGGCACAATGAGCAGTTCTTC. Its translation: CASSIPGTGHNEQFF.

The chain combines TRBV3-1 (or the pseudogene TRBV3-2) with TRBJ1-2; D is undetermined. V lost 4 bases, J lost 8 bases, and 11 bases lay in between. The germline V gene has CDR1 LGHDT and CDR2 YNNKEL (reference sequence). This CDR3 is built from 12 residues. The CDR3 nucleotides read TGTGCCAGCAGCCTGCGTTTCAGCGGCTACACCTTC. It is translated as CASSLRFSGYTF.

This clone has only a few counts. CDR3 in amino acids: CASSVRSGRLISYEQYF. CDR3 sequence (DNA): TGTGCCAGCAGCGTACGGTCGGGCAGACTGATCTCCTACGAGCAGTACTTC. The chain joins TRBV9 to TRBJ2-7; D is unclear. Trimming took 1 base from V and 0 from J, leaving 17 bases between them. Germline lookup yields CDR1 SGDLS and CDR2 YYNGEE. The CDR3 totals 17 residues.

V is TRBV4-1 and J is TRBJ1-2; 7 bases agree with TRBD1. J was trimmed by 7 bases and V by 3 bases; bases with no gene match: 11. The CDR3 loop spans 15 amino acids. The germline gives CDR1 MGHRA, CDR2 YSYEKL. CDR3 nucleotides: TGCGCCAGCAGCCAGATATTAGACAGGGCCGGTGGCTACACCTTC. It is translated as CASSQILDRAGGYTF.

The chain carries TRBV6-1 and TRBJ1-1, with D unclear. This CDR3 contains 15 residues. Trimming took 3 bases from V and 7 from J, leaving 18 bases between them. The germline gives CDR1 MNHNS, CDR2 SASEGT. Here the CDR3 reads CASSDYGRASGEAFF. The CDR3 bases are TGTGCCAGCAGTGATTACGGCAGAGCTTCGGGTGAAGCTTTCTTT.

This rearrangement joins TRBV5-4 to TRBJ1-2; D ambiguous. CDR1 and CDR2 (germline): SGHNT, YYREEE (reference sequence). The CDR3 totals 15 residues. V was clipped by 4 bases and J by 2 bases, with 15 bases between them. This CDR3 reads CASSPESYANYGYTF. The CDR3 nucleotides are TGTGCCAGCAGCCCCGAAAGCTATGCGAACTATGGCTACACCTTC.

The chain is built from TRBV28 and TRBJ2-2; D gene uncertain. Germline V gene data show CDR1 as MDHEN and CDR2 as SYDVKM. There are 14 residues in the CDR3. Trimming pared 4 bases from V and 2 bases from J, leaving 8 bases between. The CDR3 DNA follows: TGTGCCAGCAGTTACAGCGATAACACCGGGGAGCTGTTTTTT. This translates into CASSYSDNTGELFF.